The present TCR beta chain was sequenced within a study of blood T cell repertoires in COVID-19. Study information: The United States, Italy and Spain provided the acute and convalescent COVID-19 samples. Nucleic acid was either cDNA or gDNA, and it came from T cells, B-cell-depleted T cells, or PBMCs.

Authors' data handling: It was from reference gene primer amplification that nucleated cell counts were estimated. Using immunoSEQ multiplex PCR, the repertoire was profiled, and TCRdb retains in-frame clones only, with some absent. V and J calls and clone size are those listed in that table; D and trimming were worked out from the DNA. The table has 210,000 or so clones, 70% to 90% seen once; the top ten hold 9.5% to 15%. The CDR3 covers 16 residues. The V gene end was trimmed by 3 bases and the J gene end by 2 bases; junction bases not matched to a gene: 5. Germline CDR1 reads MRHNA; CDR2 reads SNTAGT.

Sequences were obtained from peripheral blood. This chain uses TRBV6-4 with TRBJ2-3, with 10 bases fitting TRBD2. This receptor was taken from a woman aged 18-29 years who had recovered from COVID-19. The CDR3 protein is CASSEGLAEYTDTQYF. CDR3 DNA sequence: TGTGCCAGCAGTGAAGGACTAGCGGAGTACACAGATACGCAGTATTTT.